This T cell receptor (beta chain) derives from a study of cytomegalovirus exposure and HLA in healthy donors. The CDR3 has 18 residues. Unmatched junction bases numbered 13, after V lost 4 bases and J lost 0 bases. Germline V CDR1 and CDR2: SGDLS, YYNGEE. A multiplex PCR was run with 60 Vbeta primers and 13 Jbeta primers. Clones were read by immunoSEQ multiplex PCR, and TCRdb kept only the in-frame ones, dropping some. The sample includes tens of thousands of clones, more than 55% seen only once; the top ten take approximately 5.8%. This sequence joins TRBV9 and TRBJ1-1, with TRBD1 matching 9 bases. The sequence came from a young woman in good health and CMV-seropositive. The sample taken for sequencing was PBMCs. For the CDR3, the DNA is TGTGCCAGCAGCCCCACCGTCCCGGGACAGGGACTGAACACTGAAGCTTTCTTT. As protein: CASSPTVPGQGLNTEAFF.